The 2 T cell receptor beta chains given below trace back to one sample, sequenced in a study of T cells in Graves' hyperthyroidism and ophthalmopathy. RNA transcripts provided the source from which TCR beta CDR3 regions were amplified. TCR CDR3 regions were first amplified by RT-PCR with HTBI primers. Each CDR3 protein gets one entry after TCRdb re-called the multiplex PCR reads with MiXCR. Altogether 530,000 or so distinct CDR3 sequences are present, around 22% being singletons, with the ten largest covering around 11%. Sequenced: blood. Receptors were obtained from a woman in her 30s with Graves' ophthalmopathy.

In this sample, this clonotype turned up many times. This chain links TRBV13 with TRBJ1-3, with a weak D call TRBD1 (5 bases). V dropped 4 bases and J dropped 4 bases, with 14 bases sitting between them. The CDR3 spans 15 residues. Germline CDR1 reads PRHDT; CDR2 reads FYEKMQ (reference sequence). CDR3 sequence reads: CASSSQATRGNTIYF. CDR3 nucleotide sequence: TGTGCCAGCAGCTCACAGGCTACCCGGGGAAACACCATATATTTT.

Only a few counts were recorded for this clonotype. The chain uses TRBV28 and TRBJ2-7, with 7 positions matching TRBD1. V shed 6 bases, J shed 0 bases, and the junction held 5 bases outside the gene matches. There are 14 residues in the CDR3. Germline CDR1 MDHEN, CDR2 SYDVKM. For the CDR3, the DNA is TGTGCCAGCAGAACAAACAGGGGCTCCTACGAGCAGTACTTC. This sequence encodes CASRTNRGSYEQYF.